This record looks at one T cell receptor (beta chain) sequence and its context. The target of this receptor is not known. Per-nucleotide qualities are absent, and no much larger clonotype sits a single base away. The cohort was made up of under 800 healthy bone marrow donors. Cohort members were all nominally healthy when sampled, although unrecorded immune exposures were likely present. The donor tested CMV seronegative, placing the donor among the roughly 400 seronegative members of the cohort. Every donor gave a peripheral blood sample, and the peripheral blood mononuclear cells from that sample were used for TCR beta sequencing. Genomic DNA extraction from the blood cell samples was performed with the Qiagen DNeasy Blood Extraction Kit. To prepare the library, the immunoSEQ multiplex PCR assay was applied. For the multiplex PCR, a mixture combining 60 forward primers for TCR Vbeta segments and 13 reverse primers for TCR Jbeta segments was used. A multiplex PCR assay on genomic DNA amplified the CDR3 region of rearranged TCR beta genes. Amplified TCR beta libraries were sequenced as 87-base-pair reads on the Illumina HiSeq System. From the authors' description of their analysis: In a later analysis, roughly 80 million unique TCR beta chains were counted across the 690 or so repertoires, and about 9.9 million of these chains were shared by at least two donors. To remove PCR and sequencing errors, raw reads were error-corrected and collapsed into unique sequences using a nearest-neighbor algorithm that merged closely related sequences. V, D and J gene segments were assigned by aligning CDR3 sequences to IMGT reference sequences. Each retained sequence needed at least a six-nucleotide match to both a V gene segment and a J gene segment. A rearrangement was called productive if the CDR3 had no stop codons and remained in frame with V and J, and every other rearrangement was called non-productive. Following IMGT convention, CDR3 was defined as the stretch from the second conserved V-encoded cysteine to the conserved J-encoded phenylalanine. The earlier analysis of some 600 of the donors excluded sequences that lacked an unambiguous match to a single V gene segment. In an earlier analysis of 587 of the donors, V segments were called functional above 56.7% productive rearrangements and were called segregating when the between-donor standard deviation exceeded 5%. A statistical classification framework was developed to diagnose cytomegalovirus status using the catalog of TCR beta chain sequences. In a later analysis, V and J genes were assigned by comparing TCR nucleotide sequences against IMGT/GENE-DB human TR gene sequences. In a later analysis, CDR3 sequences and most-parsimonious VDJ recombination scenarios were assigned using the TCRdist pipeline. In a later analysis, each TCR beta chain was defined by its CDR3 amino acid sequence together with its V-gene family, and reads lacking a unique V-gene family were excluded. A later analysis removed 592 highly shared, low-generation-probability nucleotide sequences to deal with suspected cross-contamination and a sequencing artifact. For each public chain, a later analysis derived a clonal expansion index from normalized ranks of inferred template counts within each repertoire. A later analysis computed generation probabilities with a VDJ recombination model fitted to out-of-frame rearrangements, and checked the results against IGoR. In a later analysis, hypergeometric tests were used to score TCR-TCR, TCR-HLA and TCR-CMV co-occurrence, with a repertoire-size bias correction applied to TCR pairs. A later analysis estimated false discovery rates by permuting HLA or CMV assignments 20 times. A later analysis grouped co-occurring TCRs with DBSCAN, adding TCRdist sequence similarity when clustering within HLA-allele-positive subsets. For co-occurrence clustering, repertoires with fewer than 30,000 or more than 120,000 public chains were excluded, along with roughly 5 repertoires with anomalous nucleotide sharing. The source is immuneACCESS, and TCRdb retained only in-frame sequences with V and J called. Part of the clones is not carried over; for the studies checked, unresolved V genes explain less than half of this, and the remainder is unexplained. That table is the source of V, J and clone size, and D and trimming were worked out from the DNA. Here the sample has roughly 110,000 clones; 75% occur a single time. The top ten clones comprise about 2.5% of the sample.

The data originate from a study of cytomegalovirus exposure and HLA in healthy donors (dated by TCRdb to about 2017). The study in broad terms: According to an earlier analysis of a few hundred of the donors, some 180 million T cells yielded over 90 million unique TCR beta sequences and about 300 Gb of sequence data. About 300 gigabases of sequencing data and approximately 80 million unique TCR sequences were included in an early release covering 550 to 650 HLA-typed donors. Of the 398 genotyped donors, 75% to 85% were placed in the genetic ancestry cluster associated with self-reported Caucasian donors. The study aimed to test whether cataloging public T cell receptors could reveal signatures of past pathogen exposure. The study profiled the T cell repertoires of approximately 700 subjects by immunosequencing and related them to cytomegalovirus serostatus. In addition to the first cohort of around 670 subjects, a separate validation cohort of around 110 different subjects was used. The study combined high-throughput TCR immunosequencing, statistical association of individual TCRs with disease status, and machine learning to predict cytomegalovirus infection status. A later analysis re-examined previously published TCR beta repertoires from about 670 donors and added high-resolution HLA genotyping to investigate patterns of TCR occurrence. The later analysis used no new phenotypic data to find candidate immune exposures, relying instead on TCR beta sequences and their occurrence across donors. An earlier analysis of roughly 580 of the donors used high-throughput TCR beta sequencing to judge whether each TCR beta V gene segment behaved as functional or pseudogenic. Donor age, sex, ethnicity and CMV serostatus were collected together with the repertoire data. Genome-wide SNP genotypes for about 60% of the roughly 670 donors were used in a later genetic analysis, which treated that subset as a discovery cohort. All discovery cohort repertoires had been generated on a single sequencing platform. HLA typing covered class I and class II loci at four-digit resolution. The number of typed donors differed by locus: about 629-640 for A, B, C, DRB1 and DQB1; approximately 520 for DQA1; approximately 600 for DPA1; and roughly 470 for DPB1. Five DR-DQ haplotypes were handled as single units for association and clustering, since linkage in the cohort was strong. Across around 400 genotyped donors of the cohort, an average of roughly 230,000 unique TCR beta nucleotide sequences per donor were sequenced, and roughly a sixth of those sequences were non-productive.

Findings and caveats that apply to the study as a whole: Most CMV-associated TCR beta chains appeared to be HLA-restricted in a later analysis, and the HLA associations seemed to be driven largely by CMV exposure. When HLA alleles, especially DR and DQ, strongly co-occurred, TCR associations were difficult to assign to individual alleles. In vitro tests confirmed that a few of the cytomegalovirus-associated TCR beta chains recognize cytomegalovirus antigens. A total of fewer than 200 TCR beta chains were listed by the study as associated with cytomegalovirus. An association between a missense DCLRE1C variant and V-gene and J-gene trimming of TCR beta chains was found in a later genetic analysis and replicated in an independent cohort. Sequencing depth was assumed to be roughly uniform across donors in the presence/absence analyses, though that assumption may not hold. HLA typing was unavailable for some donors at each locus, so association tests used only the typed subset. In a later genetic analysis, fewer N-insertions in productive TCRs were reported among donors in an Asian-associated ancestry cluster than the roughly 640-donor mean. Immune exposure information for the cohort was limited to CMV serostatus. It was suggested by the authors that the approach could potentially be generalized to other disease states and immunological phenotypes. Approximately 18 rarely observed V segments, including chromosome 9 orphons, were excluded from the earlier analysis of a few hundred of the donors because counts were too low. According to a later analysis, TCR association rates differed among HLA loci, with DRB1 alleles showing the most associated TCRs and HLA-C alleles showing the fewest. In a later analysis, HLA-associated TCR beta chains showed more clonal expansion and lower generation probabilities than non-associated chains that were equally common. Specific HLA alleles were associated with more than 15,000 TCR beta sequences at a false discovery rate of 0.05 in a later analysis. Only TCR beta chains were sequenced in this cohort, and the absence of alpha or paired-chain data limited detectable features. A further reported finding was that TCR beta sequences accurately predicted the HLA-A and HLA-B alleles for most subjects in the first cohort. Correlated functional status among segregating V segments might be attributable to linkage disequilibrium, but an unknown experimental factor could not be ruled out. The sequencing pipeline was judged likely to have produced a cluster of highly shared sequence variants as a technical artifact. While some public TCRs were present in many individuals, most TCR sequences turned up only very rarely across donors. In both the original and validation cohorts, the classifier was reported to diagnose cytomegalovirus status with high specificity and sensitivity. A later analysis reported that several top co-occurrence clusters appeared linked to parvovirus B19, influenza, CMV and Epstein-Barr virus. In an earlier analysis of approximately 600 of the donors, most TCR beta V segments were observed in productive rearrangements about 87% or about 30% of the time, broadly matching IMGT annotations.

The sequenced material came from PBMCs. This sequence was found in a man in his forties in good health and CMV-seronegative.

The CDR3 reads as follows: CATWGTGRTSGDTYEQYF. The sequenced DNA is TGTGCCACCTGGGGAACAGGGCGGACTAGCGGGGATACCTACGAGCAGTACTTC. The rearranged chain carries TRBV27 and TRBJ2-7; TRBD2 matches 12 bases in the middle. Here V drops 10 bases and J drops 2 bases, and the junction holds 18 bases not matched to any gene. The CDR3 holds 18 amino acids from the cysteine to the phenylalanine. The CDR3 DNA has 54 bases and is translated from base 1. The germline V gene (reference sequence) gives CDR1 as MNHEY and CDR2 as SMNVEV.